This TCR beta chain derives from a study of blood T cell repertoires in COVID-19. Study at large: COVID-19 samples collected from the United States, Italy and Spain covered acute and convalescent phases. The cDNA or gDNA used as material had been derived from T cells, B-cell-depleted T cells, or PBMCs.

Authors' analysis steps: By means of reference gene primer amplification, nucleated cell counts were estimated. Some clones are missing from TCRdb's copy, which holds only in-frame ones; the method was immunoSEQ multiplex PCR. V, J and clone size derive from that table, while D and trimming were established from the DNA sequence. The sample lists about 46,000 clones, 70% to 90% occurring once. While infection was still active, Seattle patients were enrolled and then followed longitudinally. J was trimmed by 2 bases and V by 4 bases; bases with no gene match: 9. There are 16 residues in the CDR3. Germline V lookup: CDR1 SGHTS, CDR2 YDEGEE.

This chain links TRBV5-8 with TRBJ2-1, with 7 bases identical to TRBD1. The receptor was derived from an elderly woman with COVID-19, enrolled during active disease. Sequenced: peripheral blood. CDR3 sequence reads: CASSGAGTAPYNEQFF. CDR3 sequence (DNA): TGTGCCAGCAGCGGGGCCGGGACAGCCCCCTACAATGAGCAGTTCTTC.